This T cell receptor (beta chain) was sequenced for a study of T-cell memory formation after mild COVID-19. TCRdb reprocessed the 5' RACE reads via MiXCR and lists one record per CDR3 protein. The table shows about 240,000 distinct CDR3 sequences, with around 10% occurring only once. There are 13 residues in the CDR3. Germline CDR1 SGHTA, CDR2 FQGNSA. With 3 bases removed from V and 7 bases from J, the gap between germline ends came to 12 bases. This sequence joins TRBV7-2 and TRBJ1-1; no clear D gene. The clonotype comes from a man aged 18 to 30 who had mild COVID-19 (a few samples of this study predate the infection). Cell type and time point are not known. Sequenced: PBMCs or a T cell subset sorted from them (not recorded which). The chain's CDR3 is CASSFLGKGEAFF. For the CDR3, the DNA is TGTGCCAGCAGCTTCCTGGGAAAGGGTGAAGCTTTCTTT.